These 18 T cell receptor beta chains were all obtained from the same sample, sequenced in a study of blood T cell repertoires in COVID-19. Repertoires were generated with immunoSEQ multiplex PCR, while TCRdb's copy carries only in-frame clones and drops some. Among about 66,000 clones listed, about 86% were seen once. The sample taken for sequencing was peripheral blood. These receptors were obtained from a man aged 50 or older with active COVID-19.

The V and J genes are TRBV5-1 and TRBJ1-1, with D possibly being TRBD1 (6 bases). Trimming took off 2 bases at V and 2 bases at J, with 13 bases between the two ends. In germline, CDR1 is SGHRS, CDR2 YFSETQ. The CDR3 has 15 amino acids. CDR3 sequence: CASSFEGGANTEAFF. In DNA, the CDR3 is TGCGCCAGCAGCTTCGAAGGGGGTGCCAACACTGAAGCTTTCTTT.

The CDR3, as DNA: TGTGCCAGCAGCCCCGGGATGTTTGAGGAGCAGTTCTTC. It is translated as CASSPGMFEEQFF. The chain is built from TRBV11-3 and TRBJ2-1; D possibly corresponds to TRBD2 (5 bases). Germline-derived CDR1 and CDR2 are SGHNT and YENEEA. The CDR3 is made up of 13 amino acids. Trimming removed 5 bases at V and 10 bases at J, with 15 bases between.

DNA for the CDR3: TGTGCCAGCAGCTTAGGGCCAGGGGCGGAGGATACGCAGTATTTT. Protein sequence: CASSLGPGAEDTQYF. The J gene is TRBJ2-3, the V gene TRBV5-4, with a possible D match to TRBD1 (6 bases). The CDR3 has 15 residues. Germline V gene data show CDR1 as SGHNT and CDR2 as YYREEE (reference sequence). Between the trimmed V and J ends, which lost 2 bases and 6 bases, there was a span of 16 bases. Variable domain in full (rest from reference TRBV5-4 and TRBJ2-3): ETGVTQSPTHLIKTRGQQVTLRCSSQSGHNTVSWYQQALGQGPQFIFQYYREEENGRGNFPPRFSGLQFPNYSSELNVNALELDDSALYLCASSLGPGAEDTQYFGPGTRLTVL.

The V call is TRBV6-6, the J call TRBJ2-1; 10 bases agree with TRBD2. V lost 6 bases and J lost 1; bases outside the gene matches: 3. The CDR3 contains 15 residues. Per germline, CDR1 MNHNY and CDR2 SVGAGI (reference sequence). This CDR3 is CASSPSGRSYNEQFF. For the CDR3, the DNA is TGTGCCAGCAGCCCTAGCGGGAGATCCTACAATGAGCAGTTCTTC.

This clone was recorded only once. The gene calls are TRBV2 and TRBJ1-5; D gene unclear. CDR1 and CDR2 (germline): SNHLY, FYNNEI. The V gene lost 3 bases and the J gene lost 4 bases, with 7 bases spanning the gap. CDR3 size: 13 residues. The CDR3 bases are TGTGCCAGCAGTGACTTTATGAATCAGCCCCAGCATTTT. Its protein is CASSDFMNQPQHF.

This clone showed up just a few times. The chain couples TRBV10-3 to TRBJ1-2; D call uncertain. CDR3 length: 12 residues. CDR1 and CDR2 from the germline V gene are ENHRY and SYGVKD. The V and J ends lost 3 bases and 11 bases respectively, with 13 bases between them. In DNA form, the CDR3 reads TGTGCCATCAGTGAATTGGGGAGGGTTTACACCTTC. It codes for CAISELGRVYTF.

This clone was counted a single time. This chain links TRBV5-8 with TRBJ1-1; weak D call: TRBD1 (6 bases). Germline-derived CDR1 and CDR2 are SGHTS and YDEGEE. CDR3 size: 14 residues. Trimming took 1 base from V and 3 from J, leaving 10 bases between them. CDR3 in DNA: TGTGCCAGCAGCTTGACAGGGCTTCACACTGAAGCTTTCTTT. Its translation: CASSLTGLHTEAFF. The full variable domain, rest sourced from reference TRBV5-8 and TRBJ1-1, is EAGVTQSPTHLIKTRGQQATLRCSPISGHTSVYWYQQALGLGLQFLLWYDEGEERNRGNFPPRFSGRQFPNYSSELNVNALELEDSALYLCASSLTGLHTEAFFGQGTRLTVV.

The rearrangement links TRBV5-4 to TRBJ1-3, with 11 bases lining up with TRBD1. V shed 5 bases and J 4 bases; nucleotides not matched to a gene: 14. CDR1 is SGHNT and CDR2 is YYREEE in the germline V gene (reference sequence). CDR3 size: 18 residues. CDR3 sequence: CASSSLRGTGGSGNTIYF. CDR3 bases: TGTGCCAGCAGTTCCCTCCGAGGGACAGGGGGAAGCGGAAACACCATATATTTT.

The CDR3 loop is CASSRQRNYNEQFF. The CDR3 DNA reads TGTGCCAGCAGCAGACAGAGAAACTACAATGAGCAGTTCTTC. The chain uses TRBV2 and TRBJ2-1, with a tentative D call TRBD1 (5 bases). Deletions cut 6 bases from V and 3 bases from J, with 12 bases between. The CDR3 contains 14 residues. Germline V gives CDR1 SNHLY, CDR2 FYNNEI.

The rearrangement links TRBV5-1 to TRBJ1-1; D remains unclear. With 0 bases removed from V and 5 bases from J, the gap between germline ends came to 5 bases. Per the germline V gene, CDR1 is SGHRS and CDR2 is YFSETQ. The CDR3 length is 12 residues. The CDR3, as DNA: TGCGCCAGCAGCTTGGGGCAAACTGAAGCTTTCTTT. Translation: CASSLGQTEAFF.

The chain is built from TRBV5-4 and TRBJ2-3; no definite D call. This CDR3 is built from 15 residues. The germline V gene has CDR1 SGHNT and CDR2 YYREEE (reference sequence). V was clipped by 2 bases and J by 0 bases, with 10 bases between them. The CDR3 here is CASSFWQISTDTQYF. DNA for the CDR3: TGTGCCAGCAGCTTTTGGCAGATAAGCACAGATACGCAGTATTTT.

This chain uses TRBV19 with TRBJ2-7, with D perhaps TRBD1 (6 bases). The CDR3 is 14 amino acids. The V end lost 3 bases, the J end lost 3 bases, and 12 bases lay between the germline ends. Looked up from germline, CDR1 is LNHDA and CDR2 is SQIVND (reference sequence). CDR3 coding DNA: TGTGCCAGTAGTATCCGGGCAGGGGTCTACGAGCAGTACGTC. Residues: CASSIRAGVYEQYV.

The V and J genes are TRBV29-1 and TRBJ2-3, with no clear D. V lost 1 base to trimming and J lost 2 bases, with 7 bases between them. This CDR3 is 13 amino acids long. Germline CDR1 and CDR2: SQVTM and ANQGSEA. Here the CDR3 reads CSVEGRNTDTQYF. The CDR3 DNA follows: TGCAGCGTTGAAGGGAGAAACACAGATACGCAGTATTTT.

Only a few counts were recorded for this clone. The chain has TRBV7-9 and TRBJ1-2; D might be TRBD1 (5 bases). Trimming removed 5 bases from V and 7 bases from J, with 17 bases in between. Germline CDR1 is SEHNR and CDR2 is FQNEAQ (reference sequence). This CDR3 comprises 14 residues. CDR3 region: CASSLGGDPPGYTF. As DNA, the CDR3 is TGTGCCAGCAGCCTCGGGGGGGACCCCCCTGGCTACACCTTC.

The DNA of the CDR3 is TGCAGCGTTGCCCTTGAGACAGGGCTGAGGGGCTACACCTTC. Translation: CSVALETGLRGYTF. The chain combines TRBV29-1 with TRBJ1-2, with 7 bases identical to TRBD1. Germline-derived CDR1 and CDR2 are SQVTM and ANQGSEA. The ends lost 4 bases at V and 8 bases at J; junction bases unmatched: 13. The CDR3 contains 14 residues.

This chain links TRBV5-4 with TRBJ2-1; the match to TRBD2 covers 7 bases. Germline V gives CDR1 SGHNT, CDR2 YYREEE (reference sequence). J gave up 4 bases and V 0 bases, and 13 bases lay outside the gene matches. The CDR3 runs 18 residues. Written as DNA, the CDR3 is TGTGCCAGCAGCTTGGAACTCGTGGTAGCGGGTTTTTACAATGAGCAGTTCTTC. Translating gives CASSLELVVAGFYNEQFF.

This chain uses TRBV13 with TRBJ1-1; 7 positions agree with TRBD1. There are 16 residues in the CDR3. CDR1 is PRHDT and CDR2 is FYEKMQ in the germline V gene (reference sequence). Trimming removed 3 bases from V and 1 base from J; junction bases left unmatched: 8. CDR3 in DNA: TGTGCCAGCAGCTTCCGGGGACAGTCCGGGAACACTGAAGCTTTCTTT. Residues: CASSFRGQSGNTEAFF.

The chain joins TRBV27 to TRBJ1-6; possible D gene TRBD1, 6 bases. Germline CDR1 reads MNHEY; CDR2 reads SMNVEV (reference sequence). The V end was cut by 5 bases, the J end by 7 bases, with 21 bases between. This CDR3 has 17 amino acids. The CDR3 DNA sequence: TGTGCCAGCAGTATGCTAATGACAGGTACAACGAATTCACCCCTCCACTTT. Protein sequence: CASSMLMTGTTNSPLHF.